What follows describes a single T cell receptor beta chain. The protocol was immunoSEQ multiplex PCR, while the TCRdb copy is restricted to in-frame clones and leaves out a portion. The table shows 350,000 or so clones, with approximately 88% occurring only once. V gave up 2 bases and J gave up 5 bases; unmatched junction bases: 0. The germline V gene has CDR1 MNHEY and CDR2 SMNVEV (reference sequence). The CDR3 runs 13 residues. The record originates from a study of blood T cell repertoires in COVID-19. This chain joins TRBV27 and TRBJ2-1; TRBD2 matches at 7 bases. This receptor was obtained from a woman aged 30 to 39 with COVID-19, enrolled during active disease. Specimen: peripheral blood. The CDR3 protein is CASSLGTNNEQFF. Here the CDR3 DNA reads TGTGCCAGCAGTTTAGGGACTAACAATGAGCAGTTCTTC.